The 10 T cell receptor beta chains below all came from one sample that was sequenced in a study of glioma-infiltrating T cells after dendritic cell vaccination. Sequenced by immunoSEQ multiplex PCR; TCRdb stores in-frame clones only, minus some. The table shows 90,000 or so clones, with approximately 78% occurring only once. The time point is: after dendritic cell vaccination, including at tumor progression/relapse. The specimen comprised blood, sampled after dendritic cell vaccination. Every receptor here comes from a human donor with glioblastoma.

The chain couples TRBV7-9 to TRBJ2-5, with 8 bases that match TRBD2. The CDR3 spans 14 residues. V lost 2 bases, J lost 4 bases, and 3 bases stayed unmatched. From germline, CDR1 is SEHNR and CDR2 FQNEAQ (reference sequence). The CDR3 DNA is TGTGCCAGCAGCTTAACAGCGGGAGTAGAGACCCAGTACTTC. The encoded protein is CASSLTAGVETQYF.

The V and J genes are TRBV25-1 and TRBJ1-1; 10 positions agree with TRBD1. The CDR3 spans 16 residues. The germline V gene encodes CDR1 MGHDK and CDR2 SYGVNS. J gave up 5 bases and V 4 bases, and 10 bases lay outside the gene matches. The CDR3 here is CASSVGQGDLRTEAFF. CDR3 sequence (DNA): TGTGCCAGCAGTGTAGGACAGGGGGACCTCAGGACTGAAGCTTTCTTT.

The chain combines TRBV19 with TRBJ1-2; D is unclear. CDR1 is LNHDA and CDR2 is SQIVND in the germline V gene (reference sequence). The CDR3 consists of 14 residues. Trimming stripped 4 bases from V and 0 bases from J, with 9 bases between. CDR3 nucleotides: TGTGCCAGTAGTACAGGAAGGTCTAACTATGGCTACACCTTC. Translation gives CASSTGRSNYGYTF.

The rearrangement joins TRBV7-2 to TRBJ2-3, with 9 bases lining up with TRBD1. V dropped 0 bases and J dropped 3; count of bases not matched to a gene: 4. The CDR3 spans 16 residues. Germline V gene data show CDR1 as SGHTA and CDR2 as FQGNSA. DNA for the CDR3: TGTGCCAGCAGCTTAGCCGGGACAGGGTTGACAGATACGCAGTATTTT. It encodes CASSLAGTGLTDTQYF.

The rearrangement uses TRBV7-9 and TRBJ2-6; TRBD1 aligns across 11 bases. The length of the CDR3 is 18 residues. J was trimmed by 1 base and V by 5 bases; bases with no gene match: 7. Per germline, CDR1 SEHNR and CDR2 FQNEAQ (reference sequence). CDR3 region: CASSPGDRGISGANVLTF. The CDR3 DNA reads TGTGCCAGCAGCCCGGGGGACAGGGGGATTTCTGGGGCCAACGTCCTGACTTTC.

The rearrangement joins TRBV4-1 to TRBJ2-7; possibly TRBD2 for D (6 bases). The CDR3 runs 16 residues. The V end was cut by 3 bases, the J end by 5 bases, with 20 bases between. Per germline, CDR1 MGHRA and CDR2 YSYEKL. Here the CDR3 reads CASSHPTRGRGNEQYF. The CDR3 DNA is TGCGCCAGCAGCCACCCAACCCGGGGGAGAGGTAACGAGCAGTACTTC.

The rearrangement links TRBV4-2 to TRBJ1-2; D not resolved. The CDR3 extends over 15 amino acids. Germline V gene data show CDR1 as LGHNA and CDR2 as YNFKEQ. Trimming left V 0 bases short and J 2 bases short, with 10 bases between. CDR3 sequence (DNA): TGTGCCAGCAGCCAAGATTTTAACGAGAACTATGGCTACACCTTC. Encoded protein: CASSQDFNENYGYTF.

The J gene is TRBJ1-2, the V gene TRBV7-2, with TRBD1 matching over 7 bases. Germline-derived CDR1 and CDR2 are SGHTA and FQGNSA. The ends lost 5 bases at V and 2 bases at J; junction bases unmatched: 11. The CDR3 totals 16 residues. As DNA, the CDR3 is TGTGCCAGCAGCCCAGGATCCCCGGGACAGAACTATGGCTACACCTTC. Translation: CASSPGSPGQNYGYTF.

The rearrangement uses TRBV30 and TRBJ1-1, with 7 bases aligning to TRBD1. The V and J ends lost 0 bases and 5 bases, in that order; junction bases with no gene match: 6. Germline V lookup: CDR1 GTSNPN, CDR2 SVGIG (reference sequence). The CDR3 is 14 amino acids. CDR3 sequence (DNA): TGTGCCTGGAGTGTTCGACAGGGACAAACTGAAGCTTTCTTT. It yields the protein CAWSVRQGQTEAFF. The full variable domain, rest sourced from reference TRBV30 and TRBJ1-1, is SQTIHQWPATLVQPVGSPLSLECTVEGTSNPNLYWYRQAAGRGLQLLFYSVGIGQISSEVPQNLSASRPQDRQFILSSKKLLLSDSGFYLCAWSVRQGQTEAFFGQGTRLTVV.

This clone came up a few times. The chain carries TRBV5-1 and TRBJ1-1; 9 bases align to TRBD1. From germline, CDR1 is SGHRS and CDR2 YFSETQ. CDR3 length equals 16 residues. V lost 2 bases and J lost 4; bases outside the gene matches: 9. CDR3 coding DNA: TGCGCCAGCAGCTTTGACCAGACAGGGGGGGGCACTGAAGCTTTCTTT. Translation gives CASSFDQTGGGTEAFF.